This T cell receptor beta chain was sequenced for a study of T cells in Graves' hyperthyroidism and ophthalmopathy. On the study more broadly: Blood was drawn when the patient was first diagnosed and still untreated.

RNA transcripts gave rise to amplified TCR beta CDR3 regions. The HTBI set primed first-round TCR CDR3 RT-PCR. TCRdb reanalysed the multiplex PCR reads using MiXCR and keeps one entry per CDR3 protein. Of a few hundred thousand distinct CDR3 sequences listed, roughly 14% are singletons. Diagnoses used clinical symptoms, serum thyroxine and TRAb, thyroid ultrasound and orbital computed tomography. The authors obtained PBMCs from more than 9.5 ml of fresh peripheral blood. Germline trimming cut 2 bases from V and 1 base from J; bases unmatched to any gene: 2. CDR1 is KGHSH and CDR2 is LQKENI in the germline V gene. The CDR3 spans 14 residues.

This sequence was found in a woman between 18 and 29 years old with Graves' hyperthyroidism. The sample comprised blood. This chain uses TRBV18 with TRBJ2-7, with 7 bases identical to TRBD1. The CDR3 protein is CASSPAQGSYEQYF. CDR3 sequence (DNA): TGTGCCAGCTCACCAGCACAGGGGTCCTACGAGCAGTACTTC.